This T cell receptor beta chain was sequenced for a study of T cell changes during pregnancy in multiple sclerosis. The method was immunoSEQ multiplex PCR; TCRdb's version includes in-frame clones alone and lacks a portion of them. The repertoire consists of tens of thousands of clones, with approximately 92% occurring once and the leading ten covering less than 3.5%. The CDR3 runs 14 residues. Between the trimmed V and J ends, which lost 4 bases and 7 bases, there was a span of 14 bases. Germline V gene lookup returns CDR1 ENHRY and CDR2 SYGVKD. The chain joins TRBV10-3 to TRBJ2-1; no firm D call. The sequence was obtained from a female donor in good health, enrolled as a control in a pregnancy study. Sequencing used peripheral blood, obtained in the third trimester of pregnancy. The CDR3 DNA reads TGTGCCATCAGTGGGCCGCTTATCCTGAATGAGCAGTTCTTC. Its translation is CAISGPLILNEQFF.